This T cell receptor beta chain is from a study of Ad26.COV2.S vaccination and SARS-CoV-2 variants. Study-wide context: Recipients of Ad26.COV2.S got it intramuscularly, once or twice 56 days apart.

The CDR3 extends over 12 amino acids. The germline V gene has CDR1 SGDLS and CDR2 YYNGEE. V was cut by 3 bases and J by 8 bases, with 11 bases left in between. Sequencing used immunoSEQ multiplex PCR; TCRdb keeps in-frame clones, though not all of them. This sample has hundreds of thousands of clones; 80% to 90% occur once, and the top ten carry approximately 4.5%. As for treatment: approximately 18 received Ad26.COV2.S at low or high dose, single or two shots; 5 received placebo; per-sample allocation not given. Sampling happened 63 days after the first vaccine or placebo injection. In regard to this clone: Its antigen is still unknown.

Study-wide results and limits: Responses of T cells in total may have been underestimated by the TCR breadth and depth analyses.

The sequenced sample was peripheral blood, obtained in a trial of Ad26.COV2.S vaccine versus placebo. This chain joins TRBV9 and TRBJ1-1; D is unclear. The source is a person between 18 and 60 years old who received the Ad26.COV2.S COVID-19 vaccine or a placebo. CDR3 amino acids: CASSDGSAEAFF. DNA for the CDR3: TGTGCCAGCAGCGATGGATCTGCCGAAGCTTTCTTT.